A single sample gave rise to the 22 T cell receptor beta chains below, sequenced in a study of blood T cell repertoires in COVID-19. Sequencing was performed with immunoSEQ multiplex PCR; in TCRdb, only in-frame clones are kept and a portion is missing. This table holds tens of thousands of clones, roughly 80% found once. Sample: peripheral blood. The receptors derive from a man aged 45 to 65 with acute or convalescent COVID-19.

V gene TRBV14 combines with J gene TRBJ1-2, with D perhaps matching TRBD1 (5 bases). This CDR3 has 11 amino acids. V lost 0 bases, J lost 14 bases, and 10 bases lay in between. Germline CDR1 is SGHDN and CDR2 is FVKESK. The CDR3 DNA sequence: TGTGCCAGCAGCCAAGATGGTGCAGGGACCTTC. This sequence encodes CASSQDGAGTF.

In its sample, this clone was seen once. The V call is TRBV6-5, the J call TRBJ1-3, with D maybe TRBD1 (6 bases). Per germline, CDR1 MNHEY and CDR2 SVGAGI. The CDR3 has 14 amino acids. V lost 8 bases and J 2 bases, leaving 13 bases between the germline ends. DNA for the CDR3: TGTGCCAGCGGGATGGACAGCCCTGGAAACACCATATATTTT. Its translation: CASGMDSPGNTIYF.

This clone came up many times. The genes are TRBV7-2 and TRBJ2-7; a possible D gene is TRBD2 (6 bases). The germline V gene has CDR1 SGHTA and CDR2 FQGNSA. Trimming left V 1 base short and J 3 bases short, with 7 bases between. The CDR3 is made up of 13 amino acids. The CDR3 sequence is CASSLGGNYEQYF. For the CDR3, the DNA is TGTGCCAGCAGCTTAGGCGGGAACTACGAGCAGTACTTC.

This chain links TRBV6-4 with TRBJ1-1; a weak D match, TRBD1 (6 bases). Deletions cut 7 bases from V and 3 bases from J, with 12 bases between. CDR3 length: 13 residues. Per the germline V gene, CDR1 is MRHNA and CDR2 is SNTAGT. In nucleotides, the CDR3 is TGTGCCAGCAACCGGGACACTCACACTGAAGCTTTCTTT. This translates into CASNRDTHTEAFF.

This chain's CDR3 is CAWSSRGTDTQYF. Here the CDR3 DNA reads TGTGCCTGGAGTTCCCGGGGAACAGATACGCAGTATTTT. V gene TRBV30 combines with J gene TRBJ2-3; tentative D call: TRBD2 (5 bases). This CDR3 comprises 13 residues. Germline-derived CDR1 and CDR2 are GTSNPN and SVGIG (reference sequence). Trimming took 2 bases from V and 3 from J, leaving 9 bases between them.

CDR3: CASSPATGGGNSPLHF. DNA of the CDR3: TGTGCCAGCTCACCTGCTACAGGGGGCGGAAATTCACCCCTCCACTTT. V is TRBV18 and J is TRBJ1-6; 9 nucleotides agree with TRBD1. The germline CDR1 and CDR2 sequences are KGHSH and LQKENI. The CDR3 is made up of 16 amino acids. V was clipped by 3 bases and J by 7 bases; unmatched bases: 7.

This rearrangement joins TRBV6-5 to TRBJ2-5; 10 positions agree with TRBD2. The CDR3 length is 15 residues. Losses at the gene ends were 6 bases for V and 2 bases for J; bases not matched to a gene: 6. Germline CDR1 is MNHEY and CDR2 is SVGAGI. The CDR3 nucleotides are TGTGCCAGCAGACAAACACTAGCGGGGCAAGAGACCCAGTACTTC. This gives the protein CASRQTLAGQETQYF.

This chain joins TRBV12-5 and TRBJ1-1; D may be TRBD1 (6 bases). The CDR3 has 15 amino acids. Germline-derived CDR1 and CDR2 are LGHNT and FRNRAP. V dropped 1 base and J dropped 1 base, with 10 bases sitting between them. This chain's CDR3 is CASGLATGANTEAFF. As DNA, the CDR3 is TGTGCTAGTGGTTTGGCGACAGGAGCGAACACTGAAGCTTTCTTT.

The chain couples TRBV7-2 to TRBJ2-7; perhaps TRBD1 as D (6 bases). The CDR3 runs to 15 residues. V lost 5 bases, J lost 1 base, and 15 bases lay in between. CDR1 SGHTA and CDR2 FQGNSA come from the germline V gene. The CDR3: CASSPRTDLSYEQYF. In DNA, the CDR3 is TGTGCCAGCAGCCCCCGGACAGACCTATCCTACGAGCAGTACTTC.

The chain couples TRBV6-5 to TRBJ2-1; tentatively, D is TRBD2 (6 bases). Between the trimmed V and J ends, which lost 6 bases and 4 bases, there was a span of 10 bases. This CDR3 contains 13 residues. Germline V gene data show CDR1 as MNHEY and CDR2 as SVGAGI. The CDR3 nucleotides read TGTGCCAGCAGCCGGGACTTTTACAATGAGCAGTTCTTC. As protein: CASSRDFYNEQFF.

V is TRBV5-4 and J is TRBJ2-3, with 15 nucleotides matching TRBD2. From germline, CDR1 is SGHNT and CDR2 YYREEE (reference sequence). The CDR3 contains 17 residues. The V and J ends lost 3 bases and 6 bases, in that order; junction bases with no gene match: 8. In nucleotides, the CDR3 is TGTGCCAGCAGCTCGGGAGGACTAGCGGGGGGGGTGGATACGCAGTATTTT. This translates into CASSSGGLAGGVDTQYF.

The rearrangement uses TRBV19 and TRBJ1-4; possible D gene TRBD1, 6 bases. CDR3 size: 18 residues. CDR1 is LNHDA, CDR2 SQIVND, per germline (reference sequence). The germline V and J ends were trimmed by 3 bases and 0 bases, with 17 bases remaining between them. In DNA form, the CDR3 reads TGTGCCAGTAGTATTCGAGGACAGACCATTGCAACTAATGAAAAACTGTTTTTT. Translated: CASSIRGQTIATNEKLFF.

This clone was seen just once. The chain uses TRBV6-2 or TRBV6-3 and TRBJ1-5, with a possible D match to TRBD1 (5 bases). The CDR3 loop spans 16 amino acids. V lost 2 bases and J lost 2, with 13 bases in between. CDR1 MNHEY and CDR2 SVGEGT come from the germline V gene. The CDR3 reads CASSYIRGQGNQPQHF. In nucleotides, the CDR3 is TGTGCCAGCAGTTACATTAGGGGCCAGGGCAATCAGCCCCAGCATTTT.

The chain couples TRBV7-3 to TRBJ1-2; 7 positions match TRBD1. This CDR3 has 12 residues. CDR1 is SGHTA, CDR2 FQGTGA, per germline. After removal of 5 bases from V and 7 bases from J, the junction contained 4 bases not matched to a gene. CDR3 amino acids: CASSGDSRGYTF. In nucleotides, the CDR3 is TGTGCCAGCAGCGGGGACAGTCGTGGCTACACCTTC.

This chain joins TRBV27 and TRBJ2-7; 11 nucleotides line up with TRBD1. The J segment lost 4 bases and the V segment lost 5 bases, leaving 7 bases of the junction unmatched. Germline CDR1 and CDR2: MNHEY and SMNVEV (reference sequence). The CDR3 contains 15 residues. DNA of the CDR3: TGTGCCAGCAGTACCAGGACAGGGGGCCCTTACGAGCAGTACTTC. It is translated as CASSTRTGGPYEQYF.

This chain joins TRBV6-5 and TRBJ2-1, with 8 bases identical to TRBD2. The ends lost 7 bases at V and 0 bases at J; junction bases unmatched: 5. The CDR3 is 15 amino acids. Germline loops: CDR1 MNHEY, CDR2 SVGAGI. The CDR3 DNA reads TGTGCCAGCAAAGAGCGGGGGTTCTCCTACAATGAGCAGTTCTTC. Its translation: CASKERGFSYNEQFF.

V usage is TRBV28 and J usage is TRBJ1-5; tentative D call: TRBD1 (5 bases). From germline, CDR1 is MDHEN and CDR2 SYDVKM. This CDR3 is built from 12 residues. The ends were cut back, 5 bases at V and 4 bases at J, with 6 bases in the middle. The CDR3 region is CASSRGNQPQHF. Written as DNA, the CDR3 is TGTGCCAGCAGTAGGGGAAATCAGCCCCAGCATTTT.

The chain couples TRBV6-4 to TRBJ2-1, with TRBD2 matching over 10 bases. V lost 4 bases and J lost 8; bases outside the gene matches: 5. CDR3 size: 14 residues. Germline CDR1 and CDR2: MRHNA and SNTAGT. This chain's CDR3 is CASSALAGVDEQFF. The CDR3 coding sequence is TGTGCCAGCAGTGCCCTAGCGGGAGTAGATGAGCAGTTCTTC.

The chain couples TRBV9 to TRBJ2-7, with 8 bases that match TRBD2. V lost 4 bases, J lost 5 bases, and 17 bases stayed unmatched. CDR1 SGDLS and CDR2 YYNGEE come from the germline V gene. The CDR3 spans 17 residues. The CDR3 nucleotides read TGTGCCAGCAGCCCCAGTGGGGTGTCGGCGGGGGGCCACGAGCAGTACTTC. Translation gives CASSPSGVSAGGHEQYF.

The chain combines TRBV20-1 with TRBJ1-2, with TRBD1 as a possible D gene (6 bases). The CDR3 totals 14 residues. The V and J ends lost 3 bases and 4 bases respectively, with 15 bases between them. Germline CDR1 DFQATT, CDR2 SNEGSKA (reference sequence). Here the CDR3 DNA reads TGCAGTGCTAGTCTCCAGGGGTTAGGCTATGGCTACACCTTC. Translated, it gives CSASLQGLGYGYTF.

V is TRBV5-1 and J is TRBJ2-7; possible D gene TRBD2, 7 bases. The germline CDR1 and CDR2 sequences are SGHRS and YFSETQ. Trimming stripped 5 bases from V and 5 bases from J, with 17 bases between. The CDR3 sequence is 14 residues long. The CDR3 reads CASSNGRGGDEQYF. The CDR3 bases are TGCGCCAGCAGTAATGGGAGGGGGGGCGACGAGCAGTACTTC.

The J gene is TRBJ2-1, the V gene TRBV6-5; D is undetermined. Germline V gives CDR1 MNHEY, CDR2 SVGAGI. CDR3 length: 13 residues. Trimming removed 3 bases at V and 5 bases at J, with 8 bases between. This CDR3 is CASSYQIHNEQFF. CDR3 coding DNA: TGTGCCAGCAGTTATCAGATTCACAATGAGCAGTTCTTC.